Below, 20 T cell receptor beta chains from the same sample are listed, as sequenced in a study of OX40 agonist ivuxolimab in advanced cancers. Sequenced by immunoSEQ multiplex PCR; TCRdb stores in-frame clones only, minus some. The sample contains tens of thousands of clones, about 85% of which appear only once. Sample: CD4+ or CD8+ T cells sorted from blood, taken in a trial of the OX40 agonist ivuxolimab. All receptors derive from an adult with an advanced solid tumor such as melanoma, head and neck, liver or kidney cancer.

The CDR3 bases are TGCGCCAGCAGTGGGACAGGGGTGAAAACCGGGGAGCTGTTTTTT. It codes for CASSGTGVKTGELFF. The chain couples TRBV10-1 to TRBJ2-2; 9 bases match TRBD1. Germline V gives CDR1 WNHNN, CDR2 SYGVQD (reference sequence). The CDR3 consists of 15 residues. V shed 4 bases, J shed 5 bases, and the junction held 5 bases outside the gene matches.

The genes are TRBV5-1 and TRBJ2-3, with D unresolved. The V end lost 0 bases, the J end lost 4 bases, and 6 bases lay between the germline ends. This CDR3 has 13 residues. Germline V lookup: CDR1 SGHRS, CDR2 YFSETQ. CDR3 loop: CASSLGFSDTQYF. In DNA, the CDR3 is TGCGCCAGCAGCTTGGGTTTCTCAGATACGCAGTATTTT. Filled out from reference TRBV5-1 and TRBJ2-3, the complete variable domain reads KAGVTQTPRYLIKTRGQQVTLSCSPISGHRSVSWYQQTPGQGLQFLFEYFSETQRNKGNFPGRFSGRQFSNSRSEMNVSTLELGDSALYLCASSLGFSDTQYFGPGTRLTVL.

The chain couples TRBV2 to TRBJ2-5; TRBD2 agrees at 7 bases. Germline values: CDR1 SNHLY, CDR2 FYNNEI. V shed 6 bases, J shed 7 bases, and the junction held 8 bases outside the gene matches. CDR3 length equals 13 residues. The CDR3: CASSQGLDGTQYF. In nucleotides, the CDR3 is TGTGCCAGCAGCCAAGGACTAGATGGGACCCAGTACTTC.

V gene TRBV7-2 combines with J gene TRBJ2-5; TRBD2 matches 11 bases. Trimming at V came to 3 bases and at J to 2 bases, leaving 2 bases not matched to a gene. Germline-derived CDR1 and CDR2 are SGHTA and FQGNSA. This CDR3 has 15 residues. This CDR3 reads CASSFTSGRQETQYF. The CDR3, as DNA: TGTGCCAGCAGCTTTACTAGCGGGAGACAAGAGACCCAGTACTTC. The variable domain in full, with the rest retrieved from reference TRBV7-2 and TRBJ2-5, is GAGVSQSPSNKVTEKGKDVELRCDPISGHTALYWYRQSLGQGLEFLIYFQGNSAPDKSGLPSDRFSAERTGGSVSTLTIQRTQQEDSAVYLCASSFTSGRQETQYFGPGTRLLVL.

This clone was seen just once. The V call is TRBV27, the J call TRBJ2-7; D gene uncertain. CDR3 length: 13 residues. Germline V gene sequence: CDR1 MNHEY, CDR2 SMNVEV (reference sequence). The V gene lost 6 bases and the J gene lost 5 bases, with 14 bases spanning the gap. This CDR3 reads CASSPWVGNEQYF. The CDR3 DNA sequence: TGTGCCAGCAGCCCGTGGGTGGGGAACGAGCAGTACTTC.

This sequence joins TRBV11-2 and TRBJ2-3; D is ambiguous. Germline-derived CDR1 and CDR2 are SGHAT and FQNNGV. V was pared by 0 bases and J by 3 bases, with 7 bases between. CDR3 length: 14 amino acids. The DNA of the CDR3 is TGTGCCAGCAGCTTAGATCCTGGAACAGATACGCAGTATTTT. This codes for CASSLDPGTDTQYF. Based on the CDR3 plus reference TRBV11-2 and TRBJ2-3, the full variable domain is EAGVAQSPRYKIIEKRQSVAFWCNPISGHATLYWYQQILGQGPKLLIQFQNNGVVDDSQLPKDRFSAERLKGVDSTLKIQPAKLEDSAVYLCASSLDPGTDTQYFGPGTRLTVL.

The chain couples TRBV6-5 to TRBJ1-6; 7 bases fit TRBD1. With V trimmed by 5 bases and J by 7 bases, 8 bases remained unmatched. This CDR3 spans 15 amino acids. Germline CDR1 is MNHEY and CDR2 is SVGAGI. The CDR3 loop reads CASSPRDRTNSPLHF. The CDR3 DNA is TGTGCCAGCAGTCCTCGGGACAGAACCAATTCACCCCTCCACTTT.

The J gene is TRBJ1-2, the V gene TRBV5-4; TRBD1 matches 8 bases. The germline gives CDR1 SGHNT, CDR2 YYREEE (reference sequence). The V and J ends lost 2 bases and 8 bases, in that order; junction bases with no gene match: 11. The CDR3 covers 15 residues. CDR3 region: CASSLGRQGSSGYTF. CDR3 sequence (DNA): TGTGCCAGCAGCTTAGGCCGACAGGGGTCCAGCGGCTACACCTTC.

The CDR3 DNA is TGCGCCAGCAGCTTCAGGGGACCCTCCTACGAGCAGTACTTC. Its translation: CASSFRGPSYEQYF. This rearrangement joins TRBV5-1 to TRBJ2-7, with TRBD1 as a possible D gene (6 bases). V was trimmed by 2 bases and J by 0 bases, leaving 9 bases between them. Germline loops: CDR1 SGHRS, CDR2 YFSETQ. This CDR3 comprises 14 residues.

The chain is built from TRBV7-9 and TRBJ2-1, with D perhaps matching TRBD1 (6 bases). The germline gives CDR1 SEHNR, CDR2 FQNEAQ (reference sequence). V lost 6 bases to trimming and J lost 5 bases, with 8 bases between them. The CDR3 runs to 12 residues. In DNA, the CDR3 is TGTGCCAGCAGGCGGACAGACAATGAGCAGTTCTTC. Translated: CASRRTDNEQFF.

The chain uses TRBV4-2 and TRBJ1-2; D might be TRBD1 (6 bases). The length of the CDR3 is 17 residues. V lost 4 bases and J lost 3, with 21 bases in between. The V gene's germline CDR1 is LGHNA and CDR2 YNFKEQ. The DNA of the CDR3 is TGTGCCAGCAGCCCGGGCAGGGGAGTTCTAGGAGACTATGGCTACACCTTC. Translation: CASSPGRGVLGDYGYTF.

The V and J genes are TRBV10-2 and TRBJ1-1; D uncertain. The germline V and J ends were trimmed by 0 bases and 6 bases, with 8 bases remaining between them. This CDR3 contains 13 residues. Germline V CDR1 and CDR2: WSHSY, SAAADI. CDR3 in DNA: TGCGCCAGCAGTGAGTCGGTCGCAGCTGAAGCTTTCTTT. Protein sequence: CASSESVAAEAFF.

CDR3 sequence reads: CASKPGLEDSPLHF. Here the CDR3 DNA reads TGTGCCAGCAAACCCGGGTTGGAGGATTCACCCCTCCACTTT. The V gene is TRBV2, the J gene TRBJ1-6, with D uncertain. V gave up 7 bases and J gave up 8 bases, with 15 bases separating them. The CDR3 covers 14 residues. Germline CDR1 SNHLY, CDR2 FYNNEI.

The chain links TRBV7-9 to TRBJ2-1, with a possible D match to TRBD2 (6 bases). Looked up from germline, CDR1 is SEHNR and CDR2 is FQNEAQ (reference sequence). The CDR3 has 15 residues. V gave up 1 base and J gave up 5 bases, with 12 bases separating them. The CDR3 loop reads CASSLGGLPHNEQFF. CDR3 bases: TGTGCCAGCAGCTTAGGGGGACTGCCTCACAATGAGCAGTTCTTC.

A few counts support this clone. The gene calls are TRBV28 and TRBJ1-5, with 7 nucleotides matching TRBD1. Germline V gives CDR1 MDHEN, CDR2 SYDVKM. The CDR3 is made up of 13 amino acids. V shed 9 bases, J shed 7 bases, and the junction held 9 bases outside the gene matches. The CDR3 coding sequence is TGTGCCAGTAACACAGGGGTGGGGCAGCCCCAGCATTTT. Protein: CASNTGVGQPQHF.

This chain connects TRBV14 to TRBJ2-6; D not resolved. Trimming shortened V by 4 bases and J by 2 bases, and 18 bases separated the two germline ends. The CDR3 extends over 18 amino acids. Looked up from germline, CDR1 is SGHDN and CDR2 is FVKESK. The CDR3 is CASSRVQHFIPGANVLTF. The CDR3 DNA is TGTGCCAGCAGCCGAGTCCAACATTTTATCCCTGGGGCCAACGTCCTGACTTTC.

The CDR3 DNA reads TGTGCCAGCAGCTTATTTGGCGGGAGCGCTTTCAATGAGCAGTTCTTC. It codes for CASSLFGGSAFNEQFF. The gene calls are TRBV11-3 and TRBJ2-1; TRBD2 matches at 7 bases. CDR3 length: 16 amino acids. Losses at the gene ends were 2 bases for V and 6 bases for J; bases not matched to a gene: 10. CDR1 SGHNT and CDR2 YENEEA come from the germline V gene.

The chain couples TRBV7-3 to TRBJ2-5; 9 bases match TRBD2. Germline lookup yields CDR1 SGHTA and CDR2 FQGTGA. CDR3 length equals 16 residues. Trimming cost V 2 bases and J 0 bases; bases outside gene matches: 4. The CDR3: CASSLGLAGYQETQYF. DNA for the CDR3: TGTGCCAGCAGCTTAGGTCTAGCGGGATACCAAGAGACCCAGTACTTC.

The sample holds one count of this clone. V usage is TRBV7-6 and J usage is TRBJ2-1; perhaps TRBD1 as D (6 bases). Per germline, CDR1 SGHVS and CDR2 FNYEAQ. V was shortened by 2 bases and J by 8 bases, with 25 bases between the two germline ends. The CDR3 consists of 18 residues. The CDR3, as DNA: TGTGCCAGCAGCTTAAGAGGGGGAAGAGGGCGGGTGGGTCATGAGCAGTTCTTC. Its translation is CASSLRGGRGRVGHEQFF.

The chain couples TRBV9 to TRBJ1-2, with 7 bases aligning to TRBD1. The trim removed 4 bases at V and 3 bases at J, leaving 9 bases unmatched. Germline lookup yields CDR1 SGDLS and CDR2 YYNGEE. CDR3 length: 15 amino acids. The CDR3 is CASSPRQGGDYGYTF. DNA for the CDR3: TGTGCCAGCAGCCCCCGACAGGGAGGAGACTATGGCTACACCTTC.